This is a list of T cell receptor beta chains from one sample in a study of T cells expressing NK-cell markers. TCRdb re-analyzed the 5' RACE reads; it lists each CDR3 protein once, without DNA. Here the sample table reports roughly 430,000 distinct CDR3 sequences. The sequenced sample was blood T cells: a sorted CD56 or NKG2C T cell subset, CD4+ or CD8+ T cells, or bulk PBMC T cells (not recorded which). These TCRs come from a woman aged 18-69 years in good health. The CDR3 runs from the conserved cysteine through the conserved F or W.

CDR3 length	V gene	J gene	CDR3 protein
15	TRBV12-3/TRBV12-4	TRBJ2-1	CASKELAGGRNEQFF
15	TRBV20-1	TRBJ2-5	CSARFSEIYQETQYF
14	TRBV20-1	TRBJ2-4	CSASFRGLKNIQYF
13	TRBV4-3	TRBJ2-7	CASSQGGREKQYF
15	TRBV7-2	TRBJ2-5	CASSLASGSQETQYF
18	TRBV18	TRBJ2-7	CASSPGSAGQGGIREQYF
13	TRBV20-1	TRBJ2-2	CSVSGGPSGELFF
19	TRBV4-2	TRBJ2-4	CASSQVRSSGPLAKNIQYF
16	TRBV12-3/TRBV12-4	TRBJ2-1	CASSLVRLAGHNEQFF
15	TRBV5-6	TRBJ2-6	CASSHGEAGANVLTF
15	TRBV14	TRBJ1-3	CASSQDLRVGNTIYF
13	TRBV12-3/TRBV12-4	TRBJ1-2	CASSPDRGYGYTF
11	TRBV20-1	TRBJ1-6	CSADRDSPLHF
16	TRBV7-2	TRBJ2-3	CASSPQGAMGTDTQYF
14	TRBV4-2	TRBJ2-1	CASSHGPGLGEQFF
12	TRBV11-2	TRBJ2-5	CASSLGGKTQYF
16	TRBV4-3	TRBJ1-1	CASSQGQGALSTEAFF
14	TRBV5-4	TRBJ2-1	CASSRGQLYNEQFF
18	TRBV5-4	TRBJ2-1	CASSWGRLAGTYYNEQFF
14	TRBV7-3	TRBJ1-1	CASSTGTANTEAFF
16	TRBV7-3	TRBJ2-6	CASSRQGSSGANVLTF
17	TRBV27	TRBJ1-6	CASSLGRLHTNNSPLHF
14	TRBV24-1	TRBJ2-7	CATSDWRDGYEQYF
16	TRBV7-9	TRBJ2-5	CASSPGFLTGQETQYF
15	TRBV7-9	TRBJ2-7	CASSLRSERSYEQYF
19	TRBV11-2	TRBJ2-1	CASSPLGLAVTIVNNEQFF
15	TRBV6-1	TRBJ2-7	CASRKTGTVYDEQYF
15	TRBV20-1	TRBJ2-3	CSARDERNVADTQYF
15	TRBV7-2	TRBJ2-4	CASSGYTGGKNIQYF
13	TRBV4-2	TRBJ2-7	CASSQVLPDEQYF
14	TRBV29-1	TRBJ2-1	CSAMTPSSYNEQFF
15	TRBV5-1	TRBJ2-3	CASSPRSTSTDTQYF
13	TRBV12-3/TRBV12-4	TRBJ1-2	CASSRDGLYGYTF